The sequence of this T cell receptor beta chain was determined in a study of post-analysis software for immune sequencing data. Overall study context: There were relapsing-remitting, secondary progressive and progressive-relapsing multiple sclerosis among the disease courses included. Broader study findings: The five TRBV segments detected at higher frequency in patients than in controls included TRBV5-6, TRBV5-1 and TRBV20-1. Strong co-clustering by F measure was evident for samples that had been prepared in the same batch. Multiple sclerosis patients showed significantly lower normalized Chao1 diversity than controls did.

In germline, CDR1 is MNHEY, CDR2 SVGAGI. The V and J ends lost 2 bases and 3 bases, in that order; junction bases with no gene match: 2. The CDR3 loop spans 15 amino acids. Points on this clonotype: Its matching antigen is unknown. Given a much more abundant clone one base away, this may be a read error.

Unique molecular identifiers tagged the TCR beta cDNA libraries. From around 0.96 to 9.9 million T cells, 500,000 or so cDNA molecules were obtained. One entry per CDR3 protein results from TCRdb running MiXCR on the PCR reads. Of 250,000 to 300,000 distinct CDR3 sequences listed, less than 40% are singletons. This receptor was obtained from a girl aged 10-17 years with multiple sclerosis. This chain connects TRBV6-5 to TRBJ2-1, with 9 bases fitting TRBD2. The sample taken for sequencing was blood. DNA of the CDR3: TGTGCCAGCAGTTACGCGGGAGGGGTCTACAATGAGCAGTTCTTC. Its protein is CASSYAGGVYNEQFF.